The entry below describes one T cell receptor (beta chain). This sample was included in a study of blood T cell repertoires in COVID-19. This CDR3 has 15 residues. Germline trimming cut 4 bases from V and 5 bases from J; bases unmatched to any gene: 10. Germline V gene data show CDR1 as ENHRY and CDR2 as SYGVKD. Only in-frame clones appear in the TCRdb table, and some are missing; sequencing was by immunoSEQ multiplex PCR. The table records a few hundred thousand clones, roughly 85% of them present only once. The sequence was obtained from a man in his thirties or forties who had recovered from COVID-19. The chain is built from TRBV10-3 and TRBJ1-1; 7 positions agree with TRBD1. What was sequenced was peripheral blood. The CDR3 coding sequence is TGTGCCATCAGTGGCGAGACAGGGATCGTGACTGAAGCTTTCTTT. It translates to CAISGETGIVTEAFF.